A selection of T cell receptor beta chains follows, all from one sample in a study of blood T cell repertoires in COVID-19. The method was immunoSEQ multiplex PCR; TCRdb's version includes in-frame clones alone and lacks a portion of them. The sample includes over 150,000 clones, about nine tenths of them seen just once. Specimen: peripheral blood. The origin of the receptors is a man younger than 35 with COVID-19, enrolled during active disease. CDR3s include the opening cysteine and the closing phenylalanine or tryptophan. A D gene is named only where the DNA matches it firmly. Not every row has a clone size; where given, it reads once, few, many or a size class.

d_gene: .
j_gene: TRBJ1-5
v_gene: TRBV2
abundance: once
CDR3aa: CASSDWQNSNQPQHF
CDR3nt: TGTGCCAGCAGTGATTGGCAGAATAGCAATCAGCCCCAGCATTTT

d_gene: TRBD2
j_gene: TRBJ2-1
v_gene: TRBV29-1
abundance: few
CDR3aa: CSGILAGGSMINEQFF
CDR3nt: TGCAGCGGCATACTAGCGGGAGGGAGTATGATCAATGAGCAGTTCTTC

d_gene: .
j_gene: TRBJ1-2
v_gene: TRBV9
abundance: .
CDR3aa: CASSDPLTTNYGYTF
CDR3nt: TGTGCCAGCAGCGACCCATTGACAACTAACTATGGCTACACCTTC

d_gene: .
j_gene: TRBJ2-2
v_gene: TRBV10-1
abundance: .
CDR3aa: CASGQKNTGELFF
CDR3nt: TGCGCCAGTGGACAGAAGAACACCGGGGAGCTGTTTTTT

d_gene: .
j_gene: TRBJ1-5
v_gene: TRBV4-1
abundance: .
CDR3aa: CASSQDFRNSNQPQHF
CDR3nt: TGCGCCAGCAGCCAAGATTTCAGAAATAGCAATCAGCCCCAGCATTTT

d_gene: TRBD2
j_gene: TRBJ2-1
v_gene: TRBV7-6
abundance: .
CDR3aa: CASSLWGLAGGRDNEQFF
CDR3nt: TGTGCCAGCAGCTTATGGGGACTAGCGGGAGGTCGCGACAATGAGCAGTTCTTC

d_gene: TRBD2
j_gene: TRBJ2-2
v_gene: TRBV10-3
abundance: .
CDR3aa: CAISPWGSGDTGELFF
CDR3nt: TGTGCCATCAGCCCGTGGGGTAGCGGGGACACCGGGGAGCTGTTTTTT

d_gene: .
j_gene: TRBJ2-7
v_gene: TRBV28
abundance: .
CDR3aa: CASSTGSGEQYF
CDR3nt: TGTGCCAGCAGTACAGGGTCGGGAGAGCAGTACTTC

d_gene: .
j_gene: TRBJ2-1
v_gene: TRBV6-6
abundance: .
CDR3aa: CASSYARNEQFF
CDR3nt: TGTGCCAGCAGTTATGCGAGGAATGAGCAGTTCTTC

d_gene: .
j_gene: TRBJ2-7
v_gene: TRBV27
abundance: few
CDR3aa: CASSLSARSSYEQYF
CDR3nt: TGTGCCAGCAGCCTTAGCGCCAGAAGCTCCTACGAGCAGTACTTC

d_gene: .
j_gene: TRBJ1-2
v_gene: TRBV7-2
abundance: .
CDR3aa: CASSLTGFYGYTF
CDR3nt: TGTGCCAGCAGCTTAACAGGCTTCTATGGCTACACCTTC

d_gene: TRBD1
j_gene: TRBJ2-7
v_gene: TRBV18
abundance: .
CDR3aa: CASSSPGTVYEQYF
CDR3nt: TGTGCCAGCTCGTCCCCCGGGACAGTCTACGAGCAGTACTTC

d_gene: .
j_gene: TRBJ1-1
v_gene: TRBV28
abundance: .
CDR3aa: CASSSGLGAFF
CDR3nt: TGTGCCAGCAGTTCAGGGTTGGGGGCTTTCTTT

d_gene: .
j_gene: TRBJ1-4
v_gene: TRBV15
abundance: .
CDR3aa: CATSRDLSEAPGKLFF
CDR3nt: TGTGCCACCAGCAGAGATTTAAGTGAAGCCCCTGGAAAACTGTTTTTT

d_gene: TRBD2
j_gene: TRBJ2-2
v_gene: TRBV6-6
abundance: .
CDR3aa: CASTIRGDTGELFF
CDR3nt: TGTGCCAGCACTATACGGGGGGACACCGGGGAGCTGTTTTTT

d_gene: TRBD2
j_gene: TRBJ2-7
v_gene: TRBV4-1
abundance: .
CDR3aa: CASSQGLAGSYEQYF
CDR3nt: TGCGCCAGCAGCCAAGGACTAGCGGGAAGCTACGAGCAGTACTTC

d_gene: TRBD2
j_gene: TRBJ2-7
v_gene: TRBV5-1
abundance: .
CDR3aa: CASWSRESEQYF
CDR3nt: TGCGCCAGCTGGTCGCGGGAGAGCGAGCAGTACTTC

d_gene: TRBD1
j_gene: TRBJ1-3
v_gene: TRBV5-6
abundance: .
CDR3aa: CASSLDRGSGNTIYF
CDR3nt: TGTGCCAGCAGCTTGGACAGGGGATCTGGAAACACCATATATTTT

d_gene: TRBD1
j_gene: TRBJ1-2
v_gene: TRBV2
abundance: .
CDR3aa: CASSEGDRGQINYGYTF
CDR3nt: TGTGCCAGCAGTGAGGGGGATAGGGGGCAAATCAACTATGGCTACACCTTC

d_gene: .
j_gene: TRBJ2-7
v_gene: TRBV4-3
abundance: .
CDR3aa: CASSQGRYSYEQYF
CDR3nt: TGCGCCAGCAGCCAAGGTAGATACTCCTACGAGCAGTACTTC

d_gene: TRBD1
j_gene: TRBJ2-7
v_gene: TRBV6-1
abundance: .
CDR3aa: CASSETGGTSYEQYF
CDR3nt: TGTGCCAGCAGTGAAACAGGGGGCACCTCCTACGAGCAGTACTTC

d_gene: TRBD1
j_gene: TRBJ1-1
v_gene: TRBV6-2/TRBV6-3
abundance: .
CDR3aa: CASSRPGQGLYAEAFF
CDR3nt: TGTGCCAGCAGCCGACCGGGACAGGGATTGTACGCTGAAGCTTTCTTT

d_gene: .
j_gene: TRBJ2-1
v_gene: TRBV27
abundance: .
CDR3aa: CASSFSEGSNEQFF
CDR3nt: TGTGCCAGCAGTTTCTCGGAGGGAAGCAATGAGCAGTTCTTC

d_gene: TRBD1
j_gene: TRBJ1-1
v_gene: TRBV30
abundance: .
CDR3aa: CAWSEGQGRMAFF
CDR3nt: TGTGCCTGGAGTGAAGGACAGGGCCGAATGGCTTTCTTT

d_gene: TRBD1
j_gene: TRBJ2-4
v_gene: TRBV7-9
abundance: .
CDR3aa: CASSLGDRDKNIQYF
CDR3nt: TGTGCCAGCAGCCTGGGGGACAGGGACAAAAACATTCAGTACTTC

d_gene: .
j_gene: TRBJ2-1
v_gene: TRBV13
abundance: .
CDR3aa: CASSMAEYNEQFF
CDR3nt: TGTGCCAGCAGTATGGCGGAATACAATGAGCAGTTCTTC